This T cell receptor (beta chain) was recovered during a study of post-analysis software for immune sequencing data. Overall study: Included courses were relapsing-remitting and secondary progressive multiple sclerosis; progressive-relapsing multiple sclerosis was also included. Study conclusions and caveats: Controls significantly exceeded multiple sclerosis patients in normalized Chao1 diversity. Patients carried roughly 5 TRBV segments more frequently than controls did, and TRBV5-6, TRBV5-1 and TRBV20-1 were among them.

cDNA libraries for TCR beta contained unique molecular identifiers. One entry per CDR3 protein results from TCRdb running MiXCR on the PCR reads. The sample lists some 260,000 distinct CDR3 sequences, approximately 34% occurring once. V lost 4 bases to trimming and J lost 4 bases, with 23 bases between them. There are 17 residues in the CDR3. CDR1 ENHRY and CDR2 SYGVKD come from the germline V gene. This clonotype was observed a few times. Antigen unknown. The chain is built from TRBV10-3 and TRBJ2-7; D gene unclear. This clonotype was obtained from a girl aged 5 to 17 with multiple sclerosis. The sequenced sample was blood. The CDR3 loop reads CAISASGETDLLYEQYF. Written as DNA, the CDR3 is TGTGCCATCAGTGCATCCGGCGAGACGGACCTCCTTTACGAGCAGTACTTC.